A single sample is the source of the 7 T cell receptor beta chains below, sequenced in a study of PD-1 blockade in classical Hodgkin lymphoma. Time point described: cycle 4 day 1 (C4D1), after six to seven weeks of nivolumab. Each and every patient relapsed after autologous stem cell transplantation, and patients got differing brentuximab vedotin exposure. Assay: immunoSEQ multiplex PCR; the TCRdb copy retains only in-frame clones and omits some. Here the sample spans about 25,000 clones, around 74% being singletons. The material was peripheral blood mononuclear cells (PBMCs), obtained before the fourth cycle of nivolumab. These receptors were obtained from a human donor with classical Hodgkin lymphoma.

J is TRBJ2-3 and V is TRBV11-2; 11 bases map to TRBD2. The germline V gene encodes CDR1 SGHAT and CDR2 FQNNGV. The CDR3 loop spans 17 amino acids. Trimming cost V 6 bases and J 0 bases; bases outside gene matches: 8. CDR3 in amino acids: CASRIAGGSSSTDTQYF. CDR3 nucleotides: TGTGCCAGCAGAATAGCGGGGGGGTCCTCTAGCACAGATACGCAGTATTTT.

There are a few counts of this clone. This rearrangement joins TRBV4-1 to TRBJ2-1, with TRBD2 identical over 10 bases. Unmatched junction bases numbered 8, after V lost 0 bases and J lost 6 bases. The germline gives CDR1 MGHRA, CDR2 YSYEKL. The CDR3 runs to 17 residues. The CDR3 sequence: CASSQDRGTSAPNEQFF. In nucleotides, the CDR3 is TGCGCCAGCAGCCAAGATCGGGGGACTAGCGCACCCAATGAGCAGTTCTTC.

The chain recombines TRBV7-2 with TRBJ2-1; D uncertain. Germline loops: CDR1 SGHTA, CDR2 FQGNSA. This CDR3 contains 11 residues. Trimming left V 5 bases short and J 4 bases short, with 3 bases between. CDR3 DNA: TGTGCCAGCAGCACATACAATGAGCAGTTCTTC. Its protein product is CASSTYNEQFF.

V usage is TRBV11-3 and J usage is TRBJ1-2, with 8 bases identical to TRBD1. The germline V gene encodes CDR1 SGHNT and CDR2 YENEEA. Trimming took 5 bases from V and 7 from J; bases not matched to a gene: 3. This CDR3 region has 12 residues. This CDR3 reads CASSDRGLGYTF. The CDR3 nucleotides read TGTGCCAGCAGCGACAGGGGTCTTGGCTACACCTTC.

The gene calls are TRBV5-1 and TRBJ1-1, with TRBD1 as a possible D gene (5 bases). The ends were cut back, 6 bases at V and 6 bases at J, with 18 bases in the middle. This CDR3 is 14 amino acids long. Germline V gene sequence: CDR1 SGHRS, CDR2 YFSETQ. As DNA, the CDR3 is TGCGCCAGCACCTACGGGCAGGGTCGGTCTGAAGCTTTCTTT. Protein product: CASTYGQGRSEAFF.

V gene TRBV18 combines with J gene TRBJ2-6, with 8 bases that match TRBD1. This CDR3 contains 18 residues. Looked up from germline, CDR1 is KGHSH and CDR2 is LQKENI. V lost 3 bases, J lost 1 base, and 8 bases stayed unmatched. As DNA, the CDR3 is TGTGCCAGCTCACCCAACGACAGGGGACGATCTGGGGCCAACGTCCTGACTTTC. Protein: CASSPNDRGRSGANVLTF.

This clone was seen a handful of times. The chain has TRBV2 and TRBJ2-3, with D hard to call. CDR1 and CDR2 from the germline V gene are SNHLY and FYNNEI. The V gene lost 9 bases and the J gene lost 6 bases, with 7 bases spanning the gap. The CDR3 covers 10 residues. CDR3 sequence: CASFGDTQYF. The CDR3 DNA sequence: TGTGCCAGTTTCGGGGATACGCAGTATTTT.